This T cell receptor (beta chain) comes out of a study of T cell repertoires in aging, cancer and after chemotherapy. Whole-study context: Donor ages fell into six groups from 30 or younger up to 70 or older. Study observations and caveats: Loss of evenness, beyond lost richness, contributed to age-related TCR diversity decline in cancer patients.

In its sample, this clonotype is medium-sized (0.01 to 0.1%). Its target is not known. A mixed TRB-A/B primer pool amplified rearranged TRB by multiplex touch-down PCR. Via MiXCR, TCRdb re-called the multiplex PCR reads, giving one row per CDR3 protein. Seen here are under 15,000 distinct CDR3 sequences, about 28% observed once, and the top ten hold about 9.5%. Trimming took off 0 bases at V and 3 bases at J, with 9 bases between the two ends. The CDR3 sequence is 15 residues long. CDR1 and CDR2 from the germline V gene are LNHDA and SQIVND (reference sequence). Amplification of TCR beta used genomic DNA extracted from peripheral blood.

The TCR sequence derives from a human donor in good health. The donor label of this sample is uncertain. Sequenced sample: blood. This chain connects TRBV19 to TRBJ2-1, with D perhaps matching TRBD1 or TRBD2 (5 bases each). CDR3 nucleotide sequence: TGTGCCAGTAGTATAGATGAGGGGATCTACAATGAGCAGTTCTTC. Its translation: CASSIDEGIYNEQFF. Complete variable domain (other parts from reference TRBV19 and TRBJ2-1): DGGITQSPKYLFRKEGQNVTLSCEQNLNHDAMYWYRQDPGQGLRLIYYSQIVNDFQKGDIAEGYSVSREKKESFPLTVTSAQKNPTAFYLCASSIDEGIYNEQFFGPGTRLTVL.